The sequence of this T cell receptor beta chain was determined in a study of vaccination effects on CD4 cells after COVID-19 (dated by TCRdb to between 2021 and 2022). Study-level background: In the ViraFEST assay, PBMC were stimulated with viral peptide pools, and antigen-specific CD4+ T cell clonotypes were then identified by expansion using TCR sequencing. After vaccination, three convalescent patients were sampled at an early time point (day +14) and at a late time point (day +241, +227 and +161, respectively). Across the study, the median time from the second dose to post-vaccine sampling was 72 days (range 14 to 241). Fewer than 2.5 million PBMC per well were cultured in IMDM with about 5% human AB serum, 9 to 10 IU/ml IL-2 and gentamicin, plus 10 ug/ml peptides. In both COVID-19 convalescent patients and infection-naive vaccine recipients, the study compared SARS-CoV-2 spike-specific CD4+ TCR repertoires from before mRNA vaccination with those from after it. Altogether, around 9 COVID-19 convalescent patients and a handful of SARS-CoV-2-naive healthy vaccine recipients made up the full study. The Oncomine TCR Beta short-read assay on an Illumina iSeq 100 was used to sequence cultures from other donors in the study. The paper's findings and limits, for the study overall: Limitations of the study were the small number of convalescent patients and the absence of early post-infection timepoints. In convalescent patients, the post-vaccine spike-reactive repertoire consisted mainly of new vaccine-induced clones, largely distinct from infection-induced clones. Marked clonal contraction was observed in both infection-induced and vaccine-induced clones at late post-vaccination timepoints, consistent with waning T cell responses.

After around eleven days of culture, CD4+ T cells were isolated with the EasySep CD4+ T cell isolation kit. PCR-confirmed SARS-CoV-2 infection had occurred in convalescent patients between March and December 2020, before the Alpha, Beta and Delta variants emerged in the United States. Each participant got two doses of an mRNA SARS-CoV-2 vaccine, either BNT162b2 or mRNA-1273. Half of the culture medium was replaced with fresh IL-2-containing medium on days 3 and 7. Unless noted otherwise, every peptide stimulation condition was cultured in triplicate wells. PBMC were separated from whole blood using Ficoll-Paque Plus gradient centrifugation and were then either cryopreserved at -140C or used fresh. Genomic DNA was extracted from cultured CD4+ T cells with the QIAamp micro DNA kit. This clone was observed a single time. Its cognate antigen has yet to be identified. Base-call qualities are not available, and no considerably larger clone is one nucleotide away.

From the germline V gene, CDR1 is SNHLY and CDR2 is FYNNEI. Relative to germline, V is 7 bases shorter and J is 0 bases shorter, with 3 bases between their ends. The CDR3 starts with the cysteine, ends with the phenylalanine, and has 11 residues. Just CDR3 DNA is preserved here, 33 bases in frame from base 1. Library preparation employed the immunoSEQ multiplex PCR assay. TCR beta CDR3 sequencing was performed on DNA from the cultured, isolated CD4+ T cells. In the authors' own workflow: Non-productive TCR sequences were removed and reads were trimmed to the CDR3 region, keeping CDR3s of at least 7 amino acids. The MANAFEST web app was used to identify antigen-specific clonotypes by comparing expansion in peptide wells with expansion in reference cultures. Positive clones required FDR<0.05 expansion versus reference and all other wells, odds ratio above 5, and frequency above 0.1% in two replicate wells. Cross-reactive clonotypes were defined as significantly expanded in SARS-CoV-2 spike wells and in at least one common cold coronavirus spike condition. CDR3 similarity was assessed by Levenshtein distance using the stringdist R package, and unrooted trees were constructed with ape in R 3.6.1. TCRdb re-hosts the immuneACCESS table, in-frame sequences only. Its copies lack some clones; in the studies checked, an unresolved V gene accounts for under half of them, and the cause for the rest is not known. V and J calls and clone size follow that table, whereas D and trimming were derived from the DNA. This sample gives some 40,000 clones in total; approximately 82% of them show up just once. The ten largest clonotypes hold about 3.7% of the sample.

The sequencing here drew on CD4+ T cells from PBMCs cultured without peptide, taken after COVID-19 vaccination. The chain is assembled from TRBV2 and TRBJ2-5; the D gene cannot be named for sure. This TCR was recovered from a human donor who had a prior SARS-CoV-2 infection. The encoded CDR3 is CASKYQETQYF. The DNA is TGTGCCAGCAAGTACCAAGAGACCCAGTACTTC.